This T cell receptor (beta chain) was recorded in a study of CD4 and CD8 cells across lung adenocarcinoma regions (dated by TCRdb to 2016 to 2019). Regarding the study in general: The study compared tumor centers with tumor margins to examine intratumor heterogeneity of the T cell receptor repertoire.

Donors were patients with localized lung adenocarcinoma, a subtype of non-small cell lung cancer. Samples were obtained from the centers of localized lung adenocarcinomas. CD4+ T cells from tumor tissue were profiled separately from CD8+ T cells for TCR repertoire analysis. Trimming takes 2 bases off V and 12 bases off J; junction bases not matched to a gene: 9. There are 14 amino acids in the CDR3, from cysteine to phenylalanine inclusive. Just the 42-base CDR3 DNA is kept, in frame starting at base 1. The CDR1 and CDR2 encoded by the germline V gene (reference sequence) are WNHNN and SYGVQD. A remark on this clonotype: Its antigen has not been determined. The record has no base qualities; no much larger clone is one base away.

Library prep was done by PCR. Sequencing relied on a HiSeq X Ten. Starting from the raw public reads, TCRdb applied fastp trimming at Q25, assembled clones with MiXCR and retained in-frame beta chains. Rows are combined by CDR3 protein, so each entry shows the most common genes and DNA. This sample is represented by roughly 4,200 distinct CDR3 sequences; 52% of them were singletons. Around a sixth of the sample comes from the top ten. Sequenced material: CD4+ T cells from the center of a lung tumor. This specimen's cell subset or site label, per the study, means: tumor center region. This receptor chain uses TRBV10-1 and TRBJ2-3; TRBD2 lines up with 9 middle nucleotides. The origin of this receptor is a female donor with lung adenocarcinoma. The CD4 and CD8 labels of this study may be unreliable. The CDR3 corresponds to CASSEGLAKGIQYF. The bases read TGCGCCAGCAGTGAGGGACTAGCGAAAGGAATTCAGTATTTT.